What follows are 14 T cell receptor beta chains derived from one specimen sequenced in a study of spatial heterogeneity in lung cancer (dated by TCRdb to between 2018 and 2020). The library relied on 5' RACE. The run used a NextSeq 500. TCRdb reanalyzed the raw reads on its own, using fastp at Q25 for trimming and MiXCR for clone calling, and kept in-frame beta chains. Merged by CDR3 protein, the rows form single entries marked with the most common genes and DNA. A total of about 38,000 distinct CDR3 sequences appear in this sample, roughly 8% of them only once. The top ten hold about 26% of the sample. This specimen's time point label, per the study, means: sample taken at primary tumor resection. TCR sequencing used whole RNA extracted from tumor and nontumor lung tissue, or from cryopreserved PBMC samples, without cell sorting. The starting material was PBMCs, obtained at surgery. The receptors were gathered from a male donor with early-stage non-small cell lung cancer.

V and J are TRBV29-1 and TRBJ1-1; D is uncertain. Germline lookup yields CDR1 SQVTM and CDR2 ANQGSEA. This CDR3 region has 14 residues. Between the trimmed V and J ends, which lost 4 bases and 2 bases, there was a span of 14 bases. CDR3 region: CSVVGDLVNTEAFF. CDR3 DNA: TGCAGCGTTGTCGGGGATCTAGTTAACACTGAAGCTTTCTTT.

This clonotype was observed a handful of times. This chain connects TRBV6-2 or TRBV6-3 to TRBJ1-5; no reliable D call. This CDR3 region has 14 residues. V was pared by 2 bases and J by 4 bases, with 9 bases between. Germline CDR1 is MNHEY and CDR2 is SVGEGT. The CDR3, as DNA: TGTGCCAGCAGTTACGTCACAGAAAATCAGCCCCAGCATTTT. It specifies CASSYVTENQPQHF.

The genes are TRBV20-1 and TRBJ2-7; D remains ambiguous. V lost 2 bases and J lost 4, with 12 bases in between. The CDR3 runs to 13 residues. Germline loops: CDR1 DFQATT, CDR2 SNEGSKA (reference sequence). The DNA of the CDR3 is TGCAGTGCTAGACCGGGCCCGACTTACGAGCAGTACTTC. It encodes CSARPGPTYEQYF.

The sample holds many counts of this clonotype. The CDR3 loop reads CASTQTGARTDTQYF. The DNA of the CDR3 is TGCGCCAGCACCCAGACAGGGGCTCGGACAGATACGCAGTATTTT. This chain joins TRBV5-1 and TRBJ2-3, with TRBD1 matching 8 bases. CDR1 is SGHRS and CDR2 is YFSETQ in the germline V gene. V lost 6 bases, J lost 3 bases, and 9 bases stayed unmatched. CDR3 length equals 15 residues.

The table lists this clonotype with a few counts. V is TRBV6-5 and J is TRBJ1-2; no clear D. V lost 2 bases, J lost 2 bases, and 6 bases lay in between. The CDR3 runs to 13 residues. Germline CDR1 is MNHEY and CDR2 is SVGAGI. The DNA for the CDR3 is TGTGCCAGCAGTTACGACGGAAACTATGGCTACACCTTC. Its translation is CASSYDGNYGYTF.

This clonotype was counted ten times or more. V is TRBV27 and J is TRBJ2-1; 12 nucleotides line up with TRBD2. The CDR3 has 16 amino acids. The ends lost 6 bases at V and 3 bases at J; junction bases unmatched: 6. The germline V gene has CDR1 MNHEY and CDR2 SMNVEV (reference sequence). This chain's CDR3 is CASSTLLAGGYNEQFF. The CDR3 nucleotides are TGTGCCAGCAGCACATTACTAGCGGGAGGCTACAATGAGCAGTTCTTC.

This clonotype was counted at least ten times. The germline gene is not matched at one end of the junction; a read error may be the cause. V usage is TRBV14 and J usage is TRBJ2-7, with TRBD1 matching 9 bases. Germline lookup yields CDR1 SGHDN and CDR2 FVKESK. CDR3 length: 14 residues. The CDR3 region has the DNA TGTGCCAGCAGCCAAGATTACAGAGGGACAGGGACGTTGTTC. Translating gives CASSQDYRGTGTLF.

This clonotype appeared many times. V and J are TRBV5-6 and TRBJ2-2; 9 bases match TRBD2. The CDR3 totals 16 residues. V gave up 4 bases and J gave up 2 bases; unmatched junction bases: 6. In germline, CDR1 is SGHDT, CDR2 YYEEEE. CDR3 DNA: TGTGCCAGCAGCCTAACAGCGGGGGGAAACACCGGGGAGCTGTTTTTT. Protein product: CASSLTAGGNTGELFF.

This clonotype showed up just a few times. This chain connects TRBV20-1 to TRBJ2-1; 11 bases align to TRBD2. V was pared by 3 bases and J by 8 bases, with 6 bases of the junction left unmatched. There are 14 residues in the CDR3. Germline loops: CDR1 DFQATT, CDR2 SNEGSKA (reference sequence). The CDR3 sequence is CSARELAGAHEQFF. The CDR3 DNA reads TGCAGTGCTAGGGAACTAGCGGGAGCCCATGAGCAGTTCTTC.

This chain connects TRBV20-1 to TRBJ1-5; D is perhaps TRBD1 (5 bases). This CDR3 has 15 amino acids. Germline V gene data show CDR1 as DFQATT and CDR2 as SNEGSKA (reference sequence). V dropped 0 bases and J dropped 7 bases, with 16 bases sitting between them. CDR3 sequence: CSARDLSREGQPQHF. The CDR3 bases are TGCAGTGCTAGAGATCTCTCCAGGGAAGGGCAGCCCCAGCATTTT.

The V gene is TRBV27, the J gene TRBJ2-7, with 9 bases identical to TRBD1. With V trimmed by 6 bases and J by 3 bases, 6 bases remained unmatched. Germline V gives CDR1 MNHEY, CDR2 SMNVEV (reference sequence). The CDR3 runs 14 residues. CDR3 DNA sequence: TGTGCCAGCAGCCAGGACAGGGGAGTCTACGAGCAGTACTTC. Translating it yields CASSQDRGVYEQYF.

This clonotype was seen ten or more times. This chain joins TRBV7-3 and TRBJ2-2; possible D gene TRBD2, 6 bases. CDR3 length: 15 residues. V lost 3 bases and J lost 4, with 12 bases in between. CDR1 is SGHTA and CDR2 is FQGTGA in the germline V gene. In nucleotides, the CDR3 is TGTGCCAGCAGCTTTGGGGGAGGAGGCACCGGGGAGCTGTTTTTT. Protein sequence: CASSFGGGGTGELFF. Combining the CDR3 with reference TRBV7-3 and TRBJ2-2 gives the whole variable domain GAGVSQTPSNKVTEKGKYVELRCDPISGHTALYWYRQSLGQGPEFLIYFQGTGAADDSGLPNDRFFAVRPEGSVSTLKIQRTERGDSAVYLCASSFGGGGTGELFFGEGSRLTVL.

This clonotype was found many times. The J gene is TRBJ1-2, the V gene TRBV11-2; no clear D gene. This CDR3 is 11 amino acids long. Germline values: CDR1 SGHAT, CDR2 FQNNGV. Trimming pared 4 bases from V and 2 bases from J, leaving 2 bases between. CDR3 loop: CASSSNYGYTF. The CDR3 DNA reads TGTGCCAGCAGCTCCAACTATGGCTACACCTTC.

This chain connects TRBV5-1 to TRBJ1-2, with D perhaps matching TRBD1 (6 bases). This CDR3 contains 15 residues. The ends were cut back, 0 bases at V and 6 bases at J, with 15 bases in the middle. The germline CDR1 and CDR2 sequences are SGHRS and YFSETQ. Here the CDR3 reads CASSLDLRGRDGYTF. CDR3 nucleotide sequence: TGCGCCAGCAGCTTGGATCTTCGGGGGCGGGATGGCTACACCTTC.